This T cell receptor (beta chain) was captured by sequencing in a study of blood T cells in healthy people across ages. General study findings and limits: Per-million-T-cell TCR beta diversity fell roughly linearly with age. Expanded clonotype shifts may have been confounded, as the donors had an unknown CMV status. From one million sequenced T cells, diversity estimates were lower bounds. Both naive CD4+ cell counts and diversity were greater in long-lived donors than in aged donors.

The CDR3 covers 16 residues. The germline gives CDR1 DFQATT, CDR2 SNEGSKA (reference sequence). Worth noting for this clonotype: Its specificity is unknown.

For the second PCR, which ran for roughly 6 to 12 cycles, a sample-barcoded 5' primer and a J-beta primer mix were used. TCRdb used MiXCR to reprocess the 5' RACE reads, holding one entry per CDR3 protein. Of 720,000 or so distinct CDR3 sequences in the sample, 40% to 50% were seen once. The source of this sequence is an elderly man in good health. The sample taken for sequencing was blood. The chain joins TRBV20-1 to TRBJ2-5; 8 bases are a match to TRBD1. The J call is in doubt because the DNA end fits TRBJ2-7 better. The CDR3 DNA follows: TGCAGTGCTAGCTCTACCACAGGGGGAAGAACCTACGAGCAGTACTTC. Its protein is CSASSTTGGRTYEQYF.